This record concerns one TCR beta chain sequence. Its antigen is currently unknown. This sample is drawn from a study of blood T cells in healthy people across ages. PBMCs numbering at least 6 million were isolated per sample. J was trimmed by 5 bases and V by 6 bases; bases with no gene match: 5. Germline V lookup: CDR1 ENHRY, CDR2 SYGVKD. The CDR3 totals 14 residues. The second PCR ran roughly 7 to 12 cycles with a sample-barcoded 5' primer and J-beta primers. One entry per CDR3 protein results from TCRdb running MiXCR on the 5' RACE reads. The sample contains roughly 900,000 distinct CDR3 sequences, 45% to 50% of which appear only once. General study findings and limits: Per million T cells, the diversity of TCR beta decreased roughly linearly as age advanced. Diversity figures derived from one million T cells were judged to underestimate the true value.

The sample taken for sequencing was blood. The chain links TRBV10-3 to TRBJ1-2, with TRBD1 matching 11 bases. This clonotype originated in a man aged 25-45 years in good health. CDR3 sequence (DNA): TGTGCCATCAGGACGGGACAGGGGGTTTATGGCTACACCTTC. As protein: CAIRTGQGVYGYTF.